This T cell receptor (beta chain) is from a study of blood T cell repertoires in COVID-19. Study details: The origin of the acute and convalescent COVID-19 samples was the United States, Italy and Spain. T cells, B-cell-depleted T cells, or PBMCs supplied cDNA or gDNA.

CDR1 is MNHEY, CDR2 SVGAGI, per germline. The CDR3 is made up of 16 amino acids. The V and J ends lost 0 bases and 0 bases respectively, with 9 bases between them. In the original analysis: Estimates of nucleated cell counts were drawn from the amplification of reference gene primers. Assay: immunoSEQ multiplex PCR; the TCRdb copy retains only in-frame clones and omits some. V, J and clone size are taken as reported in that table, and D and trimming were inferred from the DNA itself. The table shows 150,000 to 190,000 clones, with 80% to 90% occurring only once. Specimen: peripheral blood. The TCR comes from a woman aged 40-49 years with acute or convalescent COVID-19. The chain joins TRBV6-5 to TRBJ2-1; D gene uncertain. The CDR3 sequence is CASSYSGSHSYNEQFF. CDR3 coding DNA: TGTGCCAGCAGTTACTCCGGGTCTCACTCCTACAATGAGCAGTTCTTC.